This T cell receptor (beta chain) appears in the sequencing data of a study of memory CD4+ T cells and cytomegalovirus serostatus. The V end lost 4 bases, the J end lost 4 bases, and 11 bases lay between the germline ends. The CDR3 is 14 amino acids. From germline, CDR1 is SGHRS and CDR2 YFSETQ. A few counts support this clone. Single viable CD3+CD4+CD8-CD45RO+ cells were sorted as the memory CD4+ T cells. Produced via immunoSEQ multiplex PCR; TCRdb's table is partial and in-frame only. This table holds tens of thousands of clones, under 85% found once. This receptor was taken from an adult in good health and CMV-seronegative. Sequenced input: memory CD4+ T cells from blood. The V call is TRBV5-1, the J call TRBJ1-4; unclear D gene. CDR3 sequence reads: CASSLGRINEKLFF. In DNA form, the CDR3 reads TGCGCCAGCAGCCTTGGGCGGATTAATGAAAAACTGTTTTTT.